Below, 21 T cell receptor beta chains from the same sample are listed, as sequenced in a study of cytomegalovirus exposure and HLA in healthy donors. PCR amplification relied on 60 Vbeta primers (plus 13 Jbeta primers). Sequenced by immunoSEQ multiplex PCR; TCRdb stores in-frame clones only, minus some. Seen here are approximately 100,000 clones, more than 70% observed once, and the top ten hold approximately 11%. The sample taken for sequencing was PBMCs. All receptors derive from a man between 18 and 29 years old in good health and CMV-seropositive.

The chain carries TRBV2 and TRBJ2-7; D is possibly TRBD1 (5 bases). CDR1 is SNHLY, CDR2 FYNNEI, per germline. The CDR3 has 14 residues. Trimming left V 6 bases short and J 2 bases short, with 14 bases between. This CDR3 reads CASRTDDRAYEQYF. The DNA of the CDR3 is TGTGCCAGCAGAACCGATGACAGAGCCTACGAGCAGTACTTC.

V usage is TRBV30 and J usage is TRBJ1-3; 7 nucleotides line up with TRBD1. J lost 1 base, V lost 0 bases, and 6 bases had no gene match. The CDR3 is made up of 16 amino acids. The germline CDR1 and CDR2 sequences are GTSNPN and SVGIG (reference sequence). The CDR3 region is CAWSVQGPTSGNTIYF. The CDR3 nucleotides are TGTGCCTGGAGTGTACAGGGGCCGACATCTGGAAACACCATATATTTT.

The V gene is TRBV5-4, the J gene TRBJ2-3; 8 nucleotides align to TRBD2. CDR1 SGHNT and CDR2 YYREEE come from the germline V gene (reference sequence). The CDR3 loop spans 17 amino acids. J gave up 1 base and V 1 base, and 8 bases lay outside the gene matches. The CDR3 DNA reads as TGTGCCAGCAGCTTGTATCGGGGGGGGCAAGGCACAGATACGCAGTATTTT. Its translation is CASSLYRGGQGTDTQYF.

CDR3 in DNA: TGCGCCAGCAGCTTATCGGACAGGGACCATGAGCAGTTCTTC. The encoded protein is CASSLSDRDHEQFF. The chain combines TRBV5-1 with TRBJ2-1; 8 positions match TRBD1. After removal of 2 bases from V and 8 bases from J, the junction contained 6 bases not matched to a gene. CDR1 is SGHRS and CDR2 is YFSETQ in the germline V gene. The CDR3 covers 14 residues.

The V gene is TRBV7-9, the J gene TRBJ2-7; D remains unclear. Germline loops: CDR1 SEHNR, CDR2 FQNEAQ (reference sequence). This CDR3 comprises 13 residues. V lost 1 base to trimming and J lost 4 bases, with 8 bases between them. This CDR3 is CASSLVVEYEQYF. The CDR3, as DNA: TGTGCCAGCAGCTTAGTAGTTGAGTACGAGCAGTACTTC.

The chain combines TRBV5-4 with TRBJ1-5; D possibly corresponds to TRBD1 (6 bases). Germline loops: CDR1 SGHNT, CDR2 YYREEE (reference sequence). This CDR3 comprises 15 residues. The germline V and J ends were trimmed by 4 bases and 1 base, with 12 bases remaining between them. As DNA, the CDR3 is TGTGCCAGCAGCCTGGGGACATCAAGCAATCAGCCCCAGCATTTT. Its translation is CASSLGTSSNQPQHF.

The rearrangement joins TRBV27 to TRBJ2-5; tentatively, D is TRBD2 (7 bases). CDR3 length equals 15 residues. Germline CDR1 is MNHEY and CDR2 is SMNVEV (reference sequence). V gave up 10 bases and J gave up 2 bases, with 20 bases separating them. CDR3 nucleotide sequence: TGTGCCATCCCACGTGAGGGGGGGTGGCAAGAGACCCAGTACTTC. Residues: CAIPREGGWQETQYF.

CDR3 sequence reads: CASSPLTGGASYEQYF. In DNA, the CDR3 is TGTGCCAGCAGTCCCCTGACAGGGGGCGCATCCTACGAGCAGTACTTC. The rearrangement uses TRBV28 and TRBJ2-7; TRBD1 matches 10 bases. Germline CDR1 and CDR2: MDHEN and SYDVKM. The trim removed 5 bases at V and 1 base at J, leaving 8 bases unmatched. CDR3 length: 16 residues. Drawing the rest from reference TRBV28 and TRBJ2-7, the complete variable domain is DVKVTQSSRYLVKRTGEKVFLECVQDMDHENMFWYRQDPGLGLRLIYFSYDVKMKEKGDIPEGYSVSREKKERFSLILESASTNQTSMYLCASSPLTGGASYEQYFGPGTRLTVT.

V gene TRBV28 combines with J gene TRBJ2-5; D ambiguous. The CDR3 contains 14 residues. Trimming pared 6 bases from V and 3 bases from J, leaving 14 bases between. CDR1 and CDR2 from the germline V gene are MDHEN and SYDVKM. The CDR3 DNA sequence: TGTGCCAGCAGGCCAGACTTCATTAAAGAGACCCAGTACTTC. Its protein product is CASRPDFIKETQYF.

V usage is TRBV29-1 and J usage is TRBJ1-5; 9 bases fit TRBD1. The CDR3 spans 14 residues. J was trimmed by 4 bases and V by 4 bases; bases with no gene match: 5. The germline gives CDR1 SQVTM, CDR2 ANQGSEA. The CDR3 region has the DNA TGCAGCGTTGCTTTAGGGACAGGGAATCAGCCCCAGCATTTT. This encodes CSVALGTGNQPQHF.

In this sample, this clone turned up a few times. J is TRBJ1-1 and V is TRBV10-3; D is undetermined. The germline gives CDR1 ENHRY, CDR2 SYGVKD. This CDR3 is 12 amino acids long. V shed 4 bases and J shed 1 base, with 4 bases lying between them. The CDR3 nucleotides are TGTGCCATCAGTGTCAAGAACACTGAAGCTTTCTTT. It codes for CAISVKNTEAFF.

This sequence joins TRBV7-9 and TRBJ1-6; 7 bases match TRBD1. The CDR3 covers 16 residues. V shed 5 bases, J shed 6 bases, and the junction held 10 bases outside the gene matches. CDR1 SEHNR and CDR2 FQNEAQ come from the germline V gene (reference sequence). The CDR3 reads CASSTSTGDLNSPLHF. CDR3 sequence (DNA): TGTGCCAGCAGCACATCTACAGGGGACCTTAATTCACCCCTCCACTTT. The full variable domain, completed using reference TRBV7-9 and TRBJ1-6, is DTGVSQNPRHKITKRGQNVTFRCDPISEHNRLYWYRQTLGQGPEFLTYFQNEAQLEKSRLLSDRFSAERPKGSFSTLEIQRTEQGDSAMYLCASSTSTGDLNSPLHFGNGTRLTVT.

This chain connects TRBV7-8 to TRBJ2-7; D unclear. CDR3 length: 11 residues. With 3 bases removed from V and 2 bases from J, the gap between germline ends came to 2 bases. The germline V gene encodes CDR1 SGHVS and CDR2 FQNEAQ. This CDR3 reads CASSFTYEQYF. Written as DNA, the CDR3 is TGTGCCAGCAGCTTCACCTACGAGCAGTACTTC.

The CDR3 protein is CASSFRRPGGINTGELFF. The CDR3, as DNA: TGTGCCAGCAGTTTTCGACGTCCAGGGGGGATCAACACCGGGGAGCTGTTTTTT. The gene calls are TRBV2 and TRBJ2-2; possibly TRBD1 for D (7 bases). V was clipped by 5 bases and J by 2 bases, with 21 bases between them. Germline V lookup: CDR1 SNHLY, CDR2 FYNNEI. The CDR3 has 18 amino acids.

J is TRBJ1-4 and V is TRBV28, with D possibly being TRBD1 (5 bases). The length of the CDR3 is 14 residues. Germline V gene data show CDR1 as MDHEN and CDR2 as SYDVKM. Trimming took 3 bases from V and 3 from J, leaving 8 bases between them. The CDR3 nucleotides read TGTGCCAGCAGTTTTGTGACAGCTAATGAAAAACTGTTTTTT. It specifies CASSFVTANEKLFF. Complete variable domain (other parts from reference TRBV28 and TRBJ1-4): DVKVTQSSRYLVKRTGEKVFLECVQDMDHENMFWYRQDPGLGLRLIYFSYDVKMKEKGDIPEGYSVSREKKERFSLILESASTNQTSMYLCASSFVTANEKLFFGSGTQLSVL.

V and J are TRBV5-1 and TRBJ1-2, with 7 bases identical to TRBD1. CDR1 and CDR2 from the germline V gene are SGHRS and YFSETQ. The V gene end was trimmed by 4 bases and the J gene end by 4 bases; junction bases not matched to a gene: 4. CDR3 length: 13 residues. The CDR3 nucleotides read TGCGCCAGCAGCCCGGACAGGACCTATGGCTACACCTTC. It yields the protein CASSPDRTYGYTF.

The chain has TRBV6-1 and TRBJ2-5; D gene unclear. CDR1 and CDR2 (germline): MNHNS, SASEGT. This CDR3 contains 11 residues. With 4 bases removed from V and 2 bases from J, the gap between germline ends came to 2 bases. This CDR3 reads CASSAQETQYF. CDR3 in DNA: TGTGCCAGCAGTGCACAAGAGACCCAGTACTTC.

The chain employs TRBV5-1 and TRBJ2-5, with no clear D. Germline assignment: CDR1 SGHRS and CDR2 YFSETQ. This CDR3 region has 13 residues. The V end was cut by 2 bases, the J end by 5 bases, with 10 bases between. CDR3 protein: CASSFSFGETQYF. The CDR3, as DNA: TGCGCCAGCAGCTTTAGTTTCGGGGAGACCCAGTACTTC.

V is TRBV6-1 and J is TRBJ1-5, with 10 bases lining up with TRBD1. Germline V lookup: CDR1 MNHNS, CDR2 SASEGT. The CDR3 contains 15 residues. Trimming took 4 bases from V and 4 from J; bases not matched to a gene: 4. The CDR3 nucleotides read TGTGCCAGCAGTGCGGGACAGGGGCAAAATCAGCCCCAGCATTTT. Protein sequence: CASSAGQGQNQPQHF.

The CDR3 spells CASSTGQGGYEQYF. CDR3 bases: TGTGCCAGCAGTACGGGACAGGGAGGATACGAGCAGTACTTC. V is TRBV27 and J is TRBJ2-7, with 9 bases identical to TRBD1. CDR3 length: 14 amino acids. Germline V gene lookup returns CDR1 MNHEY and CDR2 SMNVEV (reference sequence). Trimming removed 5 bases from V and 4 bases from J; junction bases left unmatched: 6.

This clone was seen a handful of times. This chain uses TRBV5-6 with TRBJ2-3; D is possibly TRBD2 (7 bases). This CDR3 contains 16 residues. V gave up 1 base and J gave up 5 bases, with 17 bases separating them. Germline V gives CDR1 SGHDT, CDR2 YYEEEE. CDR3 coding DNA: TGTGCCAGCAGCTTGTCGAGGGGGGGCCAACAAGATACGCAGTATTTT. It yields the protein CASSLSRGGQQDTQYF.